The 15 T cell receptor beta chains in this list originate from one sample, sequenced in a study of patients and donors after allogeneic stem cell transplantation. TCRdb reprocessed the RT-PCR reads with MiXCR, giving one entry per CDR3 protein. There are approximately 200,000 distinct CDR3 sequences in the sample; more than 35% occur only once, and 33% lies in the top ten. Sequencing was performed on blood, either unsorted or a sorted T cell fraction (not recorded which). These receptors came from a human donor who was either an allogeneic HSCT recipient or a stem cell or donor lymphocyte infusion donor (not recorded which). It is not recorded whose cells these are; they may come from a transplant donor.

This clonotype was counted between two and nine times. The rearrangement joins TRBV6-5 to TRBJ1-2; TRBD1 is a possible D gene (5 bases). CDR3 length: 13 amino acids. V was clipped by 4 bases and J by 8 bases, with 14 bases between them. In germline, CDR1 is MNHEY, CDR2 SVGAGI. DNA of the CDR3: TGTGCCAGCAGTTCTCCCAGGGTACGCGGCTACACCTTC. This gives the protein CASSSPRVRGYTF.

The chain employs TRBV12-3 or TRBV12-4 and TRBJ2-6; 7 bases match TRBD1. Unmatched junction bases numbered 3, after V lost 6 bases and J lost 1 base. The CDR3 is 15 residues long. The CDR3: CASSPTGSGANVLTF. CDR3 DNA sequence: TGTGCCAGCAGCCCGACAGGGTCTGGGGCCAACGTCCTGACTTTC.

The V call is TRBV20-1, the J call TRBJ2-1; 9 nucleotides align to TRBD2. Germline assignment: CDR1 DFQATT and CDR2 SNEGSKA (reference sequence). The CDR3 runs 12 residues. V dropped 4 bases and J dropped 10; count of bases not matched to a gene: 5. The CDR3 spells CSAMTSGSEQFF. For the CDR3, the DNA is TGCAGTGCTATGACTAGCGGTTCCGAGCAGTTCTTC.

A few counts support this clonotype. The V gene is TRBV12-3 or TRBV12-4, the J gene TRBJ2-1; TRBD1 aligns across 7 bases. There are 12 residues in the CDR3. V gave up 7 bases and J gave up 6 bases; unmatched junction bases: 3. The CDR3 DNA follows: TGTGCCAGCAACAGGGGCGGCAATGAGCAGTTCTTC. It codes for CASNRGGNEQFF.

There are a few counts of this clonotype. The V gene is TRBV29-1, the J gene TRBJ2-2, with TRBD1 as a possible D gene (5 bases). This CDR3 contains 12 residues. Germline V CDR1 and CDR2: SQVTM, ANQGSEA. V lost 6 bases, J lost 7 bases, and 12 bases lay in between. Written as DNA, the CDR3 is TGCAGCGTGTCAGGGCAGAACGGGGAGCTGTTTTTT. Translating it yields CSVSGQNGELFF.

The chain carries TRBV20-1 and TRBJ2-7, with 9 bases identical to TRBD2. Germline V lookup: CDR1 DFQATT, CDR2 SNEGSKA (reference sequence). The junction had 9 bases not matched to a gene; V was cut back by 3 bases and J by 3 bases. The length of the CDR3 is 15 residues. CDR3 in DNA: TGCAGTGCTAGGCCGACTAGCGGAGAGATCTACGAGCAGTACTTC. This encodes CSARPTSGEIYEQYF.

This clonotype was seen a few times. The chain is built from TRBV6-6 and TRBJ1-2; 8 bases map to TRBD1. The CDR3 covers 14 residues. After removal of 6 bases from V and 4 bases from J, the junction contained 7 bases not matched to a gene. Germline assignment: CDR1 MNHNY and CDR2 SVGAGI (reference sequence). CDR3 in amino acids: CASSKDRGIYGYTF. The CDR3 nucleotides are TGTGCCAGCAGCAAAGACAGGGGAATCTATGGCTACACCTTC.

The chain uses TRBV12-3 or TRBV12-4 and TRBJ1-5; maybe TRBD1 (6 bases). The CDR3 has 16 residues. Trimming left V 5 bases short and J 6 bases short, with 20 bases between. The CDR3 bases are TGTGCCAGCAGTCATACCCCTCCGACAGGCGGTCAGCCCCAGCATTTT. It is translated as CASSHTPPTGGQPQHF.

The rearrangement uses TRBV6-1 and TRBJ1-2; possible D gene TRBD1, 5 bases. The V end was cut by 4 bases, the J end by 0 bases, with 15 bases between. The CDR3 loop spans 16 amino acids. From germline, CDR1 is MNHNS and CDR2 SASEGT. Here the CDR3 reads CASSGTRLGTNYGYTF. The CDR3 DNA reads TGTGCCAGCAGTGGGACACGGCTGGGGACTAACTATGGCTACACCTTC.

This clonotype appeared a few times. The CDR3 DNA follows: TGCGCCAGCAGCCAAGATGGGGTAGCGAAGAGCTATGGCTACACCTTC. This codes for CASSQDGVAKSYGYTF. The rearrangement joins TRBV4-3 to TRBJ1-2; no definite D call. The CDR3 length is 16 residues. V was shortened by 0 bases and J by 4 bases, with 15 bases between the two germline ends. In germline, CDR1 is LGHNA, CDR2 YSLEER.

This chain connects TRBV12-3 or TRBV12-4 to TRBJ1-2; D is uncertain. V lost 3 bases to trimming and J lost 7 bases, with 9 bases between them. This CDR3 region has 12 residues. CDR3 DNA: TGTGCCAGCAGTTTGGCAGCTAGTGGCTACACCTTC. Encoded protein: CASSLAASGYTF.

Only a few counts were recorded for this clonotype. This chain joins TRBV27 and TRBJ1-3, with unresolved D. This CDR3 has 13 residues. The V and J ends lost 3 bases and 0 bases respectively, with 3 bases between them. Germline CDR1 and CDR2: MNHEY and SMNVEV (reference sequence). CDR3 loop: CASSFLSGNTIYF. In nucleotides, the CDR3 is TGTGCCAGCAGTTTTCTCTCTGGAAACACCATATATTTT.

This chain links TRBV28 with TRBJ1-4, with 7 bases aligning to TRBD1. The ends lost 3 bases at V and 13 bases at J; junction bases unmatched: 11. CDR3 length: 14 residues. Looked up from germline, CDR1 is MDHEN and CDR2 is SYDVKM. The CDR3 loop reads CASSLTGPPVALFF. The CDR3 nucleotides are TGTGCCAGCAGTTTGACAGGGCCTCCGGTGGCACTGTTTTTT.

The chain is built from TRBV29-1 and TRBJ2-3, with TRBD1 as a possible D gene (6 bases). The CDR3 has 13 residues. Germline V CDR1 and CDR2: SQVTM, ANQGSEA. V was pared by 3 bases and J by 2 bases, with 9 bases between. The CDR3 is CSVDRGTTDTQYF. The CDR3, as DNA: TGCAGCGTTGATAGGGGGACCACAGATACGCAGTATTTT.

This clonotype occurred a few times. The genes are TRBV20-1 and TRBJ1-4; D is uncertain. This CDR3 has 11 amino acids. CDR1 and CDR2 (germline): DFQATT, SNEGSKA (reference sequence). Deletions cut 7 bases from V and 8 bases from J, with 11 bases between. The CDR3 loop reads CSGSLGEKLFF. DNA of the CDR3: TGCAGTGGTTCACTGGGGGAAAAACTGTTTTTT.